Shown below are 22 T cell receptor beta chains from a single sample sequenced in a study of regulatory T cells in long-lasting Graves disease. According to the study, TCR beta libraries were built with iRepertoire HTBI primers and CDR3-region Arm-PCR. A single record per CDR3 protein comes from TCRdb applying MiXCR to the multiplex PCR reads. The sample has some 500,000 distinct CDR3 sequences; around an eighth are singletons. Time point defined: newly diagnosed GD, antithyroid drugs for less than 3 months. RNA extracted from PBMCs served as the sequencing template. This sample also belongs to another study, concerning T cells in Graves' hyperthyroidism and ophthalmopathy.

Sequenced material: peripheral blood mononuclear cells (PBMCs), taken at new diagnosis, from a patient treated with antithyroid drugs. The receptors come from a man in his thirties or forties with Graves disease.

With regard to this clonotype: One end of the junction varies from germline; a read error may be responsible. The V and J genes are TRBV6-5 and TRBJ1-4, with D unclear. CDR3 length: 13 amino acids. Germline V gene lookup returns CDR1 MNHEY and CDR2 SVGAGI. CDR3 in DNA: TGTGCCAGCGGTTACAGAATTAATGAAAAACTGTTTTTT. The encoded protein is CASGYRINEKLFF.

This clonotype turned up a few times. This chain links TRBV10-3 with TRBJ1-6; D ambiguous. V shed 2 bases and J shed 7 bases, with 3 bases lying between them. The germline gives CDR1 ENHRY, CDR2 SYGVKD. This CDR3 has 12 amino acids. The CDR3 nucleotides are TGTGCCATCAGTGAGAGGAATTCACCCCTCCACTTT. As protein: CAISERNSPLHF.

This clonotype was detected only a few times. The V and J genes are TRBV15 and TRBJ2-5; 12 bases fit TRBD1. The CDR3 is made up of 18 amino acids. The J segment lost 5 bases and the V segment lost 4 bases, leaving 14 bases of the junction unmatched. Germline lookup yields CDR1 LNHNV and CDR2 YYDKDF (reference sequence). CDR3: CATSNLTRDRGRGETQYF. The CDR3 region has the DNA TGTGCCACCAGCAACCTGACCCGGGACAGGGGGCGAGGGGAGACCCAGTACTTC. Drawing the rest from reference TRBV15 and TRBJ2-5, the complete variable domain is DAMVIQNPRYQVTQFGKPVTLSCSQTLNHNVMYWYQQKSSQAPKLLFHYYDKDFNNEADTPDNFQSRRPNTSFCFLDIRSPGLGDTAMYLCATSNLTRDRGRGETQYFGPGTRLLVL.

This clonotype was found many times. V usage is TRBV12-3 or TRBV12-4 and J usage is TRBJ1-5; 8 nucleotides align to TRBD1. With 3 bases clipped from V and 4 bases from J, the junction kept 5 bases outside the gene matches. The CDR3 runs 15 residues. The CDR3 loop is CASSFGTGRNQPQHF. The CDR3 nucleotides are TGTGCCAGCAGTTTTGGGACAGGAAGAAATCAGCCCCAGCATTTT.

There are many counts of this clonotype. This chain links TRBV24-1 with TRBJ1-5; tentative D call: TRBD1 (6 bases). V lost 5 bases and J lost 10, with 14 bases in between. The CDR3 runs to 13 residues. Germline V CDR1 and CDR2: KGHDR, SFDVKD. The CDR3 DNA reads TGTGCCACCAGTGCCACAGGGACAATACCCCAGCATTTT. This translates into CATSATGTIPQHF.

This clonotype showed up just a few times. The chain couples TRBV30 to TRBJ1-6; D call uncertain. CDR1 is GTSNPN and CDR2 is SVGIG in the germline V gene (reference sequence). With 5 bases removed from V and 9 bases from J, the gap between germline ends came to 20 bases. The CDR3 runs to 15 residues. CDR3 bases: TGTGCCTGGTTAAATGGCCCGCCAGGAGGTTCACCCCTCCACTTT. Translation gives CAWLNGPPGGSPLHF.

In this sample, this clonotype turned up many times. This chain uses TRBV7-9 with TRBJ2-1; 10 bases match TRBD2. The germline V gene has CDR1 SEHNR and CDR2 FQNEAQ (reference sequence). Trimming took 3 bases from V and 4 from J; bases not matched to a gene: 6. CDR3 length: 16 residues. Written as DNA, the CDR3 is TGTGCCAGCAGCTTTCGAACTAGCGGGGCATACAATGAGCAGTTCTTC. Its translation is CASSFRTSGAYNEQFF. The complete variable domain, with remaining parts taken from reference TRBV7-9 and TRBJ2-1, reads DTGVSQNPRHKITKRGQNVTFRCDPISEHNRLYWYRQTLGQGPEFLTYFQNEAQLEKSRLLSDRFSAERPKGSFSTLEIQRTEQGDSAMYLCASSFRTSGAYNEQFFGPGTRLTVL.

This clonotype was counted many times. The CDR3 protein is CASSGPLGEKLFF. The CDR3 nucleotides read TGTGCCAGCAGCGGCCCACTTGGGGAAAAACTGTTTTTT. The genes are TRBV7-9 and TRBJ1-4; D unclear. V was cut by 5 bases and J by 8 bases, with 12 bases left in between. CDR1 and CDR2 (germline): SEHNR, FQNEAQ (reference sequence). This CDR3 region has 13 residues.

Details on this clonotype: This could be a read error, since a much larger clone is one nucleotide away. The chain combines TRBV20-1 with TRBJ2-7, with D uncertain. Germline assignment: CDR1 DFQATT and CDR2 SNEGSKA (reference sequence). This CDR3 is 13 amino acids long. V lost 6 bases, J lost 6 bases, and 18 bases lay in between. CDR3 residues: CSAGREFIGEQYF. CDR3 in DNA: TGCAGTGCCGGGCGAGAGTTTATCGGCGAGCAGTACTTC.

This clonotype was counted ten times or more. This rearrangement joins TRBV27 to TRBJ1-1; D is uncertain. V was clipped by 3 bases and J by 1 base, with 9 bases between them. Looked up from germline, CDR1 is MNHEY and CDR2 is SMNVEV (reference sequence). CDR3 length equals 14 residues. The CDR3 DNA is TGTGCCAGCAGTTTCTCCAGACGGAACACTGAAGCTTTCTTT. It translates to CASSFSRRNTEAFF.

This clonotype was picked up many times. This chain links TRBV20-1 with TRBJ1-2; D unclear. CDR3 size: 14 residues. Germline CDR1 is DFQATT and CDR2 is SNEGSKA (reference sequence). The V and J ends lost 0 bases and 8 bases respectively, with 16 bases between them. The CDR3 loop reads CSAREGSLWEGYTF. CDR3 sequence (DNA): TGCAGTGCTAGAGAGGGCAGTCTCTGGGAAGGCTACACCTTC.

This clonotype was counted between two and nine times. Written as DNA, the CDR3 is TGCGCCAGCAGCTTGGAGCCTAGCGGGAGGACAGATACGCAGTATTTT. Translated, it gives CASSLEPSGRTDTQYF. V usage is TRBV5-1 and J usage is TRBJ2-3; 11 bases align to TRBD2. CDR1 is SGHRS, CDR2 YFSETQ, per germline. The CDR3 spans 16 residues. V was clipped by 0 bases and J by 3 bases; unmatched bases: 3.

The table lists this clonotype with many counts. The V and J genes are TRBV29-1 and TRBJ2-3; perhaps TRBD2 as D (6 bases). This CDR3 is 14 amino acids long. V was pared by 2 bases and J by 2 bases, with 11 bases between. Germline V gene sequence: CDR1 SQVTM, CDR2 ANQGSEA. The CDR3 DNA sequence: TGCAGCGTTGAACTTCGGGAGCTCACAGATACGCAGTATTTT. Its protein is CSVELRELTDTQYF.

This clonotype has ten or more counts. This sequence joins TRBV12-3 or TRBV12-4 and TRBJ2-7, with 9 bases lining up with TRBD2. The CDR3 covers 15 residues. The V segment lost 1 base and the J segment 4 bases; nucleotides outside the gene matches: 5. CDR3 protein: CASSLGAGGRYEQYF. CDR3 coding DNA: TGTGCCAGCAGTTTAGGAGCGGGAGGAAGGTACGAGCAGTACTTC.

The rearrangement joins TRBV24-1 to TRBJ2-2; 10 bases are shared with TRBD1. The CDR3 is 18 amino acids. The V and J ends lost 4 bases and 3 bases, in that order; junction bases with no gene match: 10. Germline V lookup: CDR1 KGHDR, CDR2 SFDVKD. The CDR3 DNA is TGTGCCACCAGTGACCACTATTCCGGGACAGGGGACACCGGGGAGCTGTTTTTT. Translated: CATSDHYSGTGDTGELFF.

This clonotype was seen at least ten times. The chain has TRBV29-1 and TRBJ2-7; D may be TRBD1 (6 bases). This CDR3 spans 12 amino acids. Germline lookup yields CDR1 SQVTM and CDR2 ANQGSEA. V gave up 3 bases and J gave up 3 bases, with 9 bases separating them. Here the CDR3 DNA reads TGCAGCGTTGACCAGGGGAGCTACGAGCAGTACTTC. Translated, it gives CSVDQGSYEQYF.

This clonotype came up many times. The chain uses TRBV2 and TRBJ2-5, with D perhaps matching TRBD2 (5 bases). CDR3 length: 15 residues. With 0 bases removed from V and 4 bases from J, the gap between germline ends came to 12 bases. The V gene's germline CDR1 is SNHLY and CDR2 FYNNEI. CDR3 amino acids: CASSEARGLPETQYF. Here the CDR3 DNA reads TGTGCCAGCAGTGAAGCGCGAGGGCTTCCAGAGACCCAGTACTTC.

Concerning this clonotype: Possible read error: a much larger clone is one base away. V is TRBV28 and J is TRBJ2-7; D is uncertain. CDR3 length: 12 amino acids. The germline V gene encodes CDR1 MDHEN and CDR2 SYDVKM. The CDR3 nucleotides are TGTGCCAGCTGTCTTTTTTCCTACGGGCAGTACTTC. Amino acids: CASCLFSYGQYF.

This sequence joins TRBV6-1 and TRBJ2-7; D not certain. Germline lookup yields CDR1 MNHNS and CDR2 SASEGT. V was pared by 4 bases and J by 3 bases, with 19 bases between. CDR3 length: 16 amino acids. The CDR3 DNA sequence: TGTGCCAGCAGTGTAGCTACCTTCCTATCCAACTACGAGCAGTACTTC. Translation: CASSVATFLSNYEQYF.

This clonotype has just a few counts. The gene calls are TRBV20-1 and TRBJ2-1; D may be TRBD1 (5 bases). The length of the CDR3 is 13 residues. Germline CDR1 is DFQATT and CDR2 is SNEGSKA (reference sequence). As DNA, the CDR3 is TGCACCGCTCGGACACCCTCCTACAATGAGCAGTTCTTC. Amino acid sequence: CTARTPSYNEQFF.

This clonotype was detected only a few times. This chain connects TRBV6-2 or TRBV6-3 to TRBJ2-7; D is perhaps TRBD2 (6 bases). This CDR3 has 13 amino acids. Germline V gene data show CDR1 as MNHEY and CDR2 as SVGEGT. The CDR3 region has the DNA TGTGCTAGCGAAGGTAGCGGACCCTACGAGCAGTACTTC. It is translated as CASEGSGPYEQYF.

This clonotype was counted ten times or more. CDR3 in DNA: TGCAGCGTTCCCAGGAGAGAGACCCAGTACTTC. Amino acids: CSVPRRETQYF. The rearrangement uses TRBV29-1 and TRBJ2-5; D is uncertain. The CDR3 is 11 amino acids. With 5 bases removed from V and 4 bases from J, the gap between germline ends came to 8 bases. Germline assignment: CDR1 SQVTM and CDR2 ANQGSEA.